The 8 T cell receptor beta chains below all came from one sample that was sequenced in a study of T cell repertoires in cytomegalovirus infection. Each CDR3 protein is one row after TCRdb ran MiXCR on the reads. The sample lists around 550,000 distinct CDR3 sequences, about 26% occurring once. The material sequenced was PBMCs. These receptors all stem from a human donor in good health (CMV status not recorded). Some clones in this sample may be carry-over from other donors' samples.

This clonotype was seen a few times. The J gene is TRBJ1-5, the V gene TRBV2, with 10 bases matching TRBD1. The CDR3 covers 15 residues. The V gene end was trimmed by 7 bases and the J gene end by 2 bases; junction bases not matched to a gene: 5. Germline assignment: CDR1 SNHLY and CDR2 FYNNEI. The DNA of the CDR3 is TGTGCCAGCATCCTAGGGACAGGGGGCAATCAGCCCCAGCATTTT. Its translation: CASILGTGGNQPQHF.

The chain recombines TRBV6-5 with TRBJ2-7; weak D call: TRBD1 (6 bases). The V and J ends lost 7 bases and 0 bases respectively, with 13 bases between them. Germline CDR1 and CDR2: MNHEY and SVGAGI. CDR3 length equals 14 residues. The CDR3 loop reads CASTMTGSSYEQYF. In DNA form, the CDR3 reads TGTGCCAGCACCATGACAGGATCCTCCTACGAGCAGTACTTC.

Details on this clonotype: Mismatch with germline at one junction end may stem from a read error. The V gene is TRBV27, the J gene TRBJ2-1; the match to TRBD2 covers 10 bases. Per germline, CDR1 MNHEY and CDR2 SMNVEV (reference sequence). This CDR3 spans 16 amino acids. DNA for the CDR3: TGTGCCAGCAGTTTAGCTAGCGGGGGCTCCTACGATGAGCAGTTCTTC. Encoded protein: CASSLASGGSYDEQFF.

In this sample, this clonotype turned up a few times. The chain is built from TRBV24-1 and TRBJ2-5; tentatively, D is TRBD1 or TRBD2 (6 bases each). The CDR3 is 14 amino acids. Trimming removed 4 bases at V and 5 bases at J, with 13 bases between. Per germline, CDR1 KGHDR and CDR2 SFDVKD. The CDR3 nucleotides read TGTGCCACCAGTGACTTCGAAGGGGGGGAGACCCAGTACTTC. Amino acid sequence: CATSDFEGGETQYF.

This clonotype was counted a few times. The chain links TRBV2 to TRBJ2-3; TRBD2 matches 12 bases. This CDR3 comprises 14 residues. V gave up 3 bases and J gave up 5 bases; unmatched junction bases: 0. CDR1 and CDR2 from the germline V gene are SNHLY and FYNNEI. CDR3 sequence (DNA): TGTGCCAGCAGTGAGGGACTAGCGGGAGATACGCAGTATTTT. Protein sequence: CASSEGLAGDTQYF. The whole variable domain, filled in from reference TRBV2 and TRBJ2-3, reads EPEVTQTPSHQVTQMGQEVILRCVPISNHLYFYWYRQILGQKVEFLVSFYNNEISEKSEIFDDQFSVERPDGSNFTLKIRSTKLEDSAMYFCASSEGLAGDTQYFGPGTRLTVL.

The chain couples TRBV7-9 to TRBJ2-7; the D gene is possibly TRBD2 (6 bases). CDR1 and CDR2 from the germline V gene are SEHNR and FQNEAQ (reference sequence). Trimming shortened V by 7 bases and J by 2 bases, and 15 bases separated the two germline ends. The CDR3 is made up of 14 amino acids. CDR3 in DNA: TGTGCCAGCACCTCTGGGGACTCGGCCTACGAGCAGTACTTC. Translated: CASTSGDSAYEQYF.

The chain uses TRBV4-3 and TRBJ2-1; 11 bases line up with TRBD2. CDR3 length equals 18 residues. Germline CDR1 reads LGHNA; CDR2 reads YSLEER. The V gene end was trimmed by 6 bases and the J gene end by 0 bases; junction bases not matched to a gene: 10. The CDR3 reads CASSRTSGSSLSYNEQFF. CDR3 DNA sequence: TGCGCCAGCAGTAGGACTAGCGGGTCCTCCCTCTCCTACAATGAGCAGTTCTTC.

With respect to this clonotype: A much larger clone lies a single base off, so this may be a read error. The gene calls are TRBV7-3 and TRBJ2-1, with TRBD2 matching 8 bases. Germline lookup yields CDR1 SGHTA and CDR2 FQGTGA. This CDR3 is built from 14 residues. Trimming removed 5 bases from V and 8 bases from J; junction bases left unmatched: 8. The CDR3 bases are TGTGCCAGCAGCCGTAGCGGGACTTGGGATGAGCAGTTCTTC. Protein: CASSRSGTWDEQFF.